Below, 2 T cell receptor beta chains from the same sample are listed, as sequenced in a study of OX40 agonist ivuxolimab in advanced cancers. The method was immunoSEQ multiplex PCR; TCRdb's version includes in-frame clones alone and lacks a portion of them. The data show some 65,000 clones, around 86% seen once. The input for sequencing was CD4+ or CD8+ T cells sorted from blood, taken in a trial of the OX40 agonist ivuxolimab. These receptors came from an adult with an advanced solid tumor such as melanoma, head and neck, liver or kidney cancer.

The CDR3 coding sequence is TGTGCCAGCAGCTTGCCCTCAACAGGGATGGGAGATACGCAGTATTTT. Amino acids: CASSLPSTGMGDTQYF. V gene TRBV5-4 combines with J gene TRBJ2-3, with D perhaps TRBD1 (6 bases). This CDR3 spans 16 amino acids. Germline CDR1 reads SGHNT; CDR2 reads YYREEE (reference sequence). V was cut by 1 base and J by 5 bases, with 17 bases left in between.

The chain joins TRBV27 to TRBJ1-2; D call uncertain. V lost 4 bases and J 5 bases, leaving 14 bases between the germline ends. This CDR3 contains 14 residues. From germline, CDR1 is MNHEY and CDR2 SMNVEV (reference sequence). The CDR3 loop reads CASSYREGPYGYTF. For the CDR3, the DNA is TGTGCCAGCAGTTACCGGGAAGGCCCTTATGGCTACACCTTC.